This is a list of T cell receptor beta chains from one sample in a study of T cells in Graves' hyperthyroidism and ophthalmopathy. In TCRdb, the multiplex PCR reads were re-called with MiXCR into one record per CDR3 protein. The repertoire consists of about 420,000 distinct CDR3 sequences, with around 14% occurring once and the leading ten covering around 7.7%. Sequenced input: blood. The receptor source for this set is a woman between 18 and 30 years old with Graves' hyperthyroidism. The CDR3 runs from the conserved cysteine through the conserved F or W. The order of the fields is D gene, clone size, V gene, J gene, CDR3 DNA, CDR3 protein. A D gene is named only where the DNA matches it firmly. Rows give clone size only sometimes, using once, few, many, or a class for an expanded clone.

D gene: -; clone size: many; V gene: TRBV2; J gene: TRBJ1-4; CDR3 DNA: TGTGCCAGCAGTCGGGTAGGGGGAACTAATGAAAAACTGTTTTTT; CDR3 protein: CASSRVGGTNEKLFF
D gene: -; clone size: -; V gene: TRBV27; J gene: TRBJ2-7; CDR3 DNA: TGTGCCAGCAGTTTATCGGGGGCTAGCGGAAGCTCCTACGAGCAGTACTTC; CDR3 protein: CASSLSGASGSSYEQYF
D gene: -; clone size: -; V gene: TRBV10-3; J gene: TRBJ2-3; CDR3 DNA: TGTGCCATCAGTGCGGGGGACGTTGGGACAGATACGCAGTATTTT; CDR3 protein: CAISAGDVGTDTQYF
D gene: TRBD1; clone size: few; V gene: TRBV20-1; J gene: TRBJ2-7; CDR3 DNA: TGCAGTGCTAGTAATCCCAGGGACAGGGGTTACGAGCAGTACTTC; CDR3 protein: CSASNPRDRGYEQYF
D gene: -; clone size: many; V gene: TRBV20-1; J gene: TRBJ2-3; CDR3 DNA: TGCAGTGGGCAGCGTGACGATACGCAGTATTTT; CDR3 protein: CSGQRDDTQYF
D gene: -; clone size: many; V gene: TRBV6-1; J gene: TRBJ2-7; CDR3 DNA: TGTGCCAGCAATGGGAACTCCTACGAGCAGTACTTC; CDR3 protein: CASNGNSYEQYF
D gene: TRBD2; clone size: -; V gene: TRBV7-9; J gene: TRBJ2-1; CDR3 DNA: TGTGCCAGCAGCCCTGAGGCTAGCGGGAGAGAATCCTACAATGAGCAGTTCTTC; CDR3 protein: CASSPEASGRESYNEQFF
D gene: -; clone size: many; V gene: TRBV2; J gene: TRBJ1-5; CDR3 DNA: TGTGCCAGCAGCCCTGACAGGTTACCTAATCAGCCCCAGCATTTT; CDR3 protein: CASSPDRLPNQPQHF
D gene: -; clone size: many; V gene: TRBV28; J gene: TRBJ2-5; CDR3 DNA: TGTGCCAGCAGCAAAATACAGGAAATTTGGTACTTC; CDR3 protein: CASSKIQEIWYF
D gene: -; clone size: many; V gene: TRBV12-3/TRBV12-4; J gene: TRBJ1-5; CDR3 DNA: TGTGCCAGCAGTTTCGACAGAAGCAATCAGCCCCAGCATTTT; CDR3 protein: CASSFDRSNQPQHF
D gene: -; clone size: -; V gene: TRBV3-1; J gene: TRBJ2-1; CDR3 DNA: TGTGCCAGCAGTTCAGCCCTGAATGAGCAGTTCTTC; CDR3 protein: CASSSALNEQFF
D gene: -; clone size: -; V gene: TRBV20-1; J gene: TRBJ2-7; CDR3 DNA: TGCAGTGCTGCAAGGACAGCCCCCTACGAGCAGTATTTC; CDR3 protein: CSAARTAPYEQYF
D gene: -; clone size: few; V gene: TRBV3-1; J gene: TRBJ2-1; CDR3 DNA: TGTGCCAGCAGCCAAACTAGCTCCTTATATTACGAGCAGTTCTTC; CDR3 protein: CASSQTSSLYYEQFF
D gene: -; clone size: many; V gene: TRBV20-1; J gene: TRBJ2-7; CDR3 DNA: TGCAGTGCTAGTAGGCCAGGGGTTGGCCACGAGCAGTACTTC; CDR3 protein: CSASRPGVGHEQYF
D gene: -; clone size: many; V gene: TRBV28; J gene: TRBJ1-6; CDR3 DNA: TGTGCCAGCAGTTTACGGGAAGTGAGGTCACCCCTCCACTTT; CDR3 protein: CASSLREVRSPLHF
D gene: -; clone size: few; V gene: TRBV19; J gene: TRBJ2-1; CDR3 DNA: TGTGCCAGTAGTCCCACTCACGGCTCCTACAATGAGCAGTTCTTC; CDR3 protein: CASSPTHGSYNEQFF
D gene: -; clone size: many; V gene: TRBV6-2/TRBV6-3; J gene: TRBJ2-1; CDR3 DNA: TGTGCCAGCGAGGACCACCGATTAAATGAGCAGTTCTTC; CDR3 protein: CASEDHRLNEQFF
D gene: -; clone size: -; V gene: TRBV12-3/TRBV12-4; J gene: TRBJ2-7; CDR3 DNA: TGTGCCAGCGGCGGACAGGGAGGGGAGCAGTACTTC; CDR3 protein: CASGGQGGEQYF
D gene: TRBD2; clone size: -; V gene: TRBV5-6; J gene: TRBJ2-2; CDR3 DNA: TGTGCCAGCAGCCCGAGCGGGAGGGGCACCGGGGAGCTGTTTTTT; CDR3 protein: CASSPSGRGTGELFF
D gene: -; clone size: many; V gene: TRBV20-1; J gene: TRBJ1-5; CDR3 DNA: TGCAGTGCTAGAGAGGCAGGTCGAAGTAGCAATCAGCCCCAGCATTTT; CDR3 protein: CSAREAGRSSNQPQHF
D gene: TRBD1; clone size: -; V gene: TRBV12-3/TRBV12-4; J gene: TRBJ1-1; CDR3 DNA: TGTGCCAGCGCGCGGGGGGGGACAGGGATACTAACTGAAGCTTTCTTT; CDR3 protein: CASARGGTGILTEAFF
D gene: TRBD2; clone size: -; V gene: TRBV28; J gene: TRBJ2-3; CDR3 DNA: TGTGCCAGCAGTTCCTCTAGCGGGGGGGCCGCAGATACGCAGTATTTT; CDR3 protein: CASSSSSGGAADTQYF
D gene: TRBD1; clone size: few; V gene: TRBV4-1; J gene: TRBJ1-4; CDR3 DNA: TGCGCCAGCAGCCAAGGCGAGGGGGCGCGCGAAAAACTGTTTTTT; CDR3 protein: CASSQGEGAREKLFF
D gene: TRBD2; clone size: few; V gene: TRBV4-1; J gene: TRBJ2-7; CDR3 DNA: TGCGCCAGCACCGAGCGGGAGTCAACCTACGAGCAGTACTTC; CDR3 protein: CASTERESTYEQYF
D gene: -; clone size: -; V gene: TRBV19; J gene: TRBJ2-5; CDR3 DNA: TGTGCCAGTAGTATTATGGGGGGCGGGGAGACCCAGTACTTC; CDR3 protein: CASSIMGGGETQYF
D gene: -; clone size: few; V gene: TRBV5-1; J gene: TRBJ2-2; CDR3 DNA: TGCGCCAGCAGTTCGAAGCGGGCGAACACCGGGGAGCTGTTTTTT; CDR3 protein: CASSSKRANTGELFF
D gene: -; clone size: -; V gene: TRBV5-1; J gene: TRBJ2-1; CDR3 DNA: TGCGCCAGCAGCTTGCGAGCGCCCCTCGGAGAGCAGTTCTTC; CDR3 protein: CASSLRAPLGEQFF
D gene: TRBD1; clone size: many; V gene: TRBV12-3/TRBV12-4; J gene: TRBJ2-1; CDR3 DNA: TGTGCCAGCAGGATGACAGGGGTCGAGTTCTTC; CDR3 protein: CASRMTGVEFF
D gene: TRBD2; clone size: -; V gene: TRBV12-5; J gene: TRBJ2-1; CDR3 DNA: TGTGCTAGTGGTCAAACACTAGCGGGAGGGGGTGAGCAGTTCTTC; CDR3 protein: CASGQTLAGGGEQFF
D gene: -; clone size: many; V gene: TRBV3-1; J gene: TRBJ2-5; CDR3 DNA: TGTGCCAGCAGCCTACGCTCCGAAGAGACCCAGTACTTC; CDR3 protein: CASSLRSEETQYF
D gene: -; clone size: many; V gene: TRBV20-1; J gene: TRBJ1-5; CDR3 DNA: TGCAGTGCTGGGGTAAATCAGCCCCAGCATTTT; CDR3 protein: CSAGVNQPQHF
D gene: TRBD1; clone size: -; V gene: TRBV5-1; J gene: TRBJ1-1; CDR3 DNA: TGCGCCAGCAGCCTCCCTGGGACAGTGAACACTGAAGCTTTCTTT; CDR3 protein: CASSLPGTVNTEAFF
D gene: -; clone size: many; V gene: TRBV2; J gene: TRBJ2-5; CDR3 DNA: TGTGCCAGCTCCGGCGACGAGGGGGAAGAGACCCAGTACTTC; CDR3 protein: CASSGDEGEETQYF
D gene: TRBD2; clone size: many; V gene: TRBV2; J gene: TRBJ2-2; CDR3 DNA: TGTGCCAGCAAGGACGGGAGGGCTGGGACCGGGGAGCTGTTTTTT; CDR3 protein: CASKDGRAGTGELFF
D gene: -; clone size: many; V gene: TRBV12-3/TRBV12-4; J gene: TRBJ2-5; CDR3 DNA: TGTGCCAGCAGACGAAGGGAGACCCAGTACTTC; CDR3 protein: CASRRRETQYF
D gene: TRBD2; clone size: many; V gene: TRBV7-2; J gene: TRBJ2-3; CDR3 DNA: TGTGCCAGCAGCGCAACTAGCGGGAGGGCCTGGGTTGGTTCAGATACGCAGTATTTT; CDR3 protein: CASSATSGRAWVGSDTQYF
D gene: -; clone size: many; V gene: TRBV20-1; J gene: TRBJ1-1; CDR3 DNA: TGCAGTGCTAGTGGGTCTGTAACTGAAGCTTTCTTT; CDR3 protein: CSASGSVTEAFF
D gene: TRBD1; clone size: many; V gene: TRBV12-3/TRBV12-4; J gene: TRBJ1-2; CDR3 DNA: TGTGCCAGCAGTATGGACAGGCTGATGGGCTACACCTTC; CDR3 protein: CASSMDRLMGYTF
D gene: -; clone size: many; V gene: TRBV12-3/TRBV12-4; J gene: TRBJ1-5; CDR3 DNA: TGTGCCAGCAGTTTGGCCAGAGGCAATCAGCCCCAGCATTTT; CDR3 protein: CASSLARGNQPQHF
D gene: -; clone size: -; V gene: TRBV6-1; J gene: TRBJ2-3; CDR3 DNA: TGTGCCAGCAGTGTTCGTGGGGATACGCAGTATTTT; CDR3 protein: CASSVRGDTQYF
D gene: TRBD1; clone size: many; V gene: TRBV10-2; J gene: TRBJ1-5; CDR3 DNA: TGCGCCAGCAGTGAAAGGGGCAGGGGGTTTAGCAATCAGCCCCAGCATTTT; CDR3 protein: CASSERGRGFSNQPQHF
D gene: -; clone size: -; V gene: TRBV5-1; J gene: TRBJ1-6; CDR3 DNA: TGCGCCAGCAGCTTGGACGGGCCGGATAATTCACCCCTCCACTTT; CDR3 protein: CASSLDGPDNSPLHF
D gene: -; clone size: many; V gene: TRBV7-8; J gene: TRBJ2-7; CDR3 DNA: TGTGCCAGCAGCTTAGCGCAGGGGTACGAGCAGTACTTC; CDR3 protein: CASSLAQGYEQYF